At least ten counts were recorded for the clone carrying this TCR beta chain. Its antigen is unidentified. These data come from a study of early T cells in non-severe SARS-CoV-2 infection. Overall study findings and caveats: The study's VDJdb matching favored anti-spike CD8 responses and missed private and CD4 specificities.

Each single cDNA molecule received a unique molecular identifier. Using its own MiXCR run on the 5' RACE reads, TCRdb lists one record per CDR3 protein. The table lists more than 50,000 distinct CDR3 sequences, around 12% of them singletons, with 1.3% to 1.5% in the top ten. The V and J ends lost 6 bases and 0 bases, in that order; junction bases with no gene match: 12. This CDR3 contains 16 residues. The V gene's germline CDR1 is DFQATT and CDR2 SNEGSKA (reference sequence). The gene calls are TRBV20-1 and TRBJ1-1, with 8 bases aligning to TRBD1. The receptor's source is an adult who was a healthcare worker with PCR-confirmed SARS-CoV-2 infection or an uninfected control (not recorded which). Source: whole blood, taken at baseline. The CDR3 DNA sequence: TGCAGTGCCCGGGACGGGACAGGTTTCGTGAACACTGAAGCTTTCTTT. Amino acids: CSARDGTGFVNTEAFF.